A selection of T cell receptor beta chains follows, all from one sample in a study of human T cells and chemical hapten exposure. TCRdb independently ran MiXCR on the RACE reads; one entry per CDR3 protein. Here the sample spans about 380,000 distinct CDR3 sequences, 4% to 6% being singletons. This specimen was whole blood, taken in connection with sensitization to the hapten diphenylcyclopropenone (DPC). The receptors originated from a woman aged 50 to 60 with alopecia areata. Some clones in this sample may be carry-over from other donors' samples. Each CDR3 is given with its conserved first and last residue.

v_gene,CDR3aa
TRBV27,CASSSRQGGGNEQFF
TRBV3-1,CASSLAGAVDYNEQFF
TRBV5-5,CASSHGQGTEAFF
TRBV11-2,CASSRGLAGGPADTQYF
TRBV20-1,CSAREGTFGNTIYF
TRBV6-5,CASSAQSGSYEQYF
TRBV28,CASSYLASGYNEQFF
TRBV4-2,CASSQEGTGGNTEAFF
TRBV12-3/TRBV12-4,CASTAPGHTYNEQFF
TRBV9,CASSVGEPHEQFF
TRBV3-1,CASSPTPGQGNTEAFF
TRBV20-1,CSALELGEQPQHF
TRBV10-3,CATRAGGEGDTQYF
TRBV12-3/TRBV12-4,CASSFLGDTETQYF
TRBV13,CASSPRRGGLYNEQFF
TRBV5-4,CASSWGRTGELFF
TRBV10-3,CAISESLGGAFF
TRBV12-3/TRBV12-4,CASRLYTDTQYF